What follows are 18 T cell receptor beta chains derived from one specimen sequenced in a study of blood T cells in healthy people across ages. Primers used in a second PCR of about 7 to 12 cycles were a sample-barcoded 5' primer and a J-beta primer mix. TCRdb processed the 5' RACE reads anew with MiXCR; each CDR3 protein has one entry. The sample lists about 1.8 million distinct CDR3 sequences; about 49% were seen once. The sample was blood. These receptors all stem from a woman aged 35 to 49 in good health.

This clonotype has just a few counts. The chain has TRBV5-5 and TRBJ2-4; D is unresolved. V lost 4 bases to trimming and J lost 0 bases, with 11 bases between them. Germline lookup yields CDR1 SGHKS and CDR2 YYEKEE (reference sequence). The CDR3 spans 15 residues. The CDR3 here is CASSAIRKAKNIQYF. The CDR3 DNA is TGTGCCAGCAGCGCTATCAGGAAAGCCAAAAACATTCAGTACTTC. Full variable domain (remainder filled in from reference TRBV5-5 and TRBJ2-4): DAGVTQSPTHLIKTRGQQVTLRCSPISGHKSVSWYQQVLGQGPQFIFQYYEKEERGRGNFPDRFSARQFPNYSSELNVNALLLGDSALYLCASSAIRKAKNIQYFGAGTRLSVL.

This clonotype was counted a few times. The CDR3 DNA reads TGTGCCAGCAGCCGTGGCAGGGCGAGCTCCTACGAGCAGTACTTC. The encoded protein is CASSRGRASSYEQYF. The chain is built from TRBV7-2 and TRBJ2-7, with TRBD1 as a possible D gene (5 bases). V dropped 5 bases and J dropped 0 bases, with 14 bases sitting between them. In germline, CDR1 is SGHTA, CDR2 FQGNSA. The CDR3 covers 15 residues.

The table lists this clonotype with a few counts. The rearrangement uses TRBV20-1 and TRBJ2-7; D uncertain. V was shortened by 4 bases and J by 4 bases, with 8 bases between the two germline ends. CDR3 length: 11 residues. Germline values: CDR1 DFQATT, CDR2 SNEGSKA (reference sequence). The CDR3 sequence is CSATRKYEQYF. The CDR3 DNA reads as TGCAGTGCTACTAGGAAATACGAGCAGTACTTC.

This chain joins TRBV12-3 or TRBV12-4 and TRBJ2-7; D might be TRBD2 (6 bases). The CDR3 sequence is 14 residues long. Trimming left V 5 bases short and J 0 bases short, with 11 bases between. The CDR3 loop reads CASSVGLSSYEQYF. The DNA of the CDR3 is TGTGCCAGCAGTGTCGGACTATCCTCCTACGAGCAGTACTTC.

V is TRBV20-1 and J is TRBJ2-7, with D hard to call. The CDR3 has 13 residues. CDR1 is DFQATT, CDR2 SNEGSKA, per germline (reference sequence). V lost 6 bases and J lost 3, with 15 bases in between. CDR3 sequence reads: CSAHTLVIYEQYF. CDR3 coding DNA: TGCAGTGCCCATACTCTGGTGATCTACGAGCAGTACTTC.

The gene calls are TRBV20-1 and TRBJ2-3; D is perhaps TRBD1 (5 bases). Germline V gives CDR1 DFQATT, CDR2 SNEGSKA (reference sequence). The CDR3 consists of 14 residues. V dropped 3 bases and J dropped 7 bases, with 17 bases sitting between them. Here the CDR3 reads CSARQGMSLNTQYF. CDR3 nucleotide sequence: TGCAGTGCTAGGCAGGGAATGAGCCTGAATACGCAGTATTTT.

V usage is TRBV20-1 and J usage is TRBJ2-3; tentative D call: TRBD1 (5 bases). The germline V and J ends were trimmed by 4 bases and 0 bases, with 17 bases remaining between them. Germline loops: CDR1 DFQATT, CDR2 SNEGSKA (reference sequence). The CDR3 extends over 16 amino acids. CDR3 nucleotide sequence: TGCAGTGCTACTCTCAGGGCCAGGGCGAGCACAGATACGCAGTATTTT. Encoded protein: CSATLRARASTDTQYF.

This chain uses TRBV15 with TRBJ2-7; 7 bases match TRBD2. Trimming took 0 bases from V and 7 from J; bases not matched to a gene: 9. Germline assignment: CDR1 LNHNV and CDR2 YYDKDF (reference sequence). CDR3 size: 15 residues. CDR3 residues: CATSRDEMKGGEQYF. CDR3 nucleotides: TGTGCCACCAGCAGAGATGAGATGAAGGGAGGGGAGCAGTACTTC.

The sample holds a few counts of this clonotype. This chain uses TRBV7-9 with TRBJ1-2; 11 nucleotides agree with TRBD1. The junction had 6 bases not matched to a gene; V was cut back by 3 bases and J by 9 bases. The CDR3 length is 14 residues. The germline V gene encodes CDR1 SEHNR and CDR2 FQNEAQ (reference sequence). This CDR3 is CASSLGGTGGSYTF. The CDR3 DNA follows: TGTGCCAGCAGCTTGGGGGGGACAGGGGGAAGCTACACCTTC. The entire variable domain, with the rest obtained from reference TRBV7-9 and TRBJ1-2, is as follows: DTGVSQNPRHKITKRGQNVTFRCDPISEHNRLYWYRQTLGQGPEFLTYFQNEAQLEKSRLLSDRFSAERPKGSFSTLEIQRTEQGDSAMYLCASSLGGTGGSYTFGSGTRLTVV.

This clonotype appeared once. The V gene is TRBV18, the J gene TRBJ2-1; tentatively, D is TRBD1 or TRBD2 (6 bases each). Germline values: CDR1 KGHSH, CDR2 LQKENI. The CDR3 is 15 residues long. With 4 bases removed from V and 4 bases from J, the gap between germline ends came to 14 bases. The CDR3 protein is CASSRGQGRYNEQFF. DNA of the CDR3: TGTGCCAGCTCACGGGGTCAGGGGAGGTACAATGAGCAGTTCTTC.

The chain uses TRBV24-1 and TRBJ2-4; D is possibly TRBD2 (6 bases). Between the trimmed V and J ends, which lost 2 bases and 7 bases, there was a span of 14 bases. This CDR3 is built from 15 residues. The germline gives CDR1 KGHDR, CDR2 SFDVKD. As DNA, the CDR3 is TGTGCCACCAGTGATTCTGGGGGGATGGGGAACATTCAGTACTTC. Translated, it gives CATSDSGGMGNIQYF.

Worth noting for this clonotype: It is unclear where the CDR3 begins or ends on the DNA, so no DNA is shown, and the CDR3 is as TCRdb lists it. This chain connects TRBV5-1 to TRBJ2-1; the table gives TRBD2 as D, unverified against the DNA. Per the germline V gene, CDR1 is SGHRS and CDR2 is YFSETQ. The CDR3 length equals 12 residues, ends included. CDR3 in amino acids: CASSTGTSGQFF.

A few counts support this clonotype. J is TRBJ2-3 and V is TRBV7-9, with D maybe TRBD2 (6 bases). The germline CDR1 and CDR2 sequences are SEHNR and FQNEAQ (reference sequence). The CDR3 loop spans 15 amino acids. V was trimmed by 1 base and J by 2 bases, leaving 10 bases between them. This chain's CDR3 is CASSLEGLVTDTQYF. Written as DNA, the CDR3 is TGTGCCAGCAGCTTAGAGGGACTTGTCACAGATACGCAGTATTTT.

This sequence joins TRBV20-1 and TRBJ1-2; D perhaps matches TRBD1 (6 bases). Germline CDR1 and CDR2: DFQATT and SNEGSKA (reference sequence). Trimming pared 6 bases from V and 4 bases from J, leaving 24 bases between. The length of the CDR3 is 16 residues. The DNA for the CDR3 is TGCAGTGCGCCCGAGGCGGGAGGGGGGGTGGCCTATGGCTACACCTTC. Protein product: CSAPEAGGGVAYGYTF.

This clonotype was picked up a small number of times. CDR3 residues: CASSLDGRGLGKQYF. The CDR3, as DNA: TGCGCCAGCAGCTTAGACGGCAGGGGGCTCGGAAAGCAGTACTTC. The chain carries TRBV5-1 and TRBJ2-4; 8 bases match TRBD1. Germline CDR1 SGHRS, CDR2 YFSETQ. The V segment lost 2 bases and the J segment 13 bases; nucleotides outside the gene matches: 14. This CDR3 has 15 residues.

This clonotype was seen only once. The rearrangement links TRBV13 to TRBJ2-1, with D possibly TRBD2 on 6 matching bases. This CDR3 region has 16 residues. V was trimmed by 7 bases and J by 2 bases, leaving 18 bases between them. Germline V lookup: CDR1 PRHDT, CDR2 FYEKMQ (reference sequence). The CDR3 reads CASTTLGGGAYNEQFF. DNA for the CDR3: TGTGCCAGCACCACCCTCGGAGGAGGGGCCTACAATGAGCAGTTCTTC.

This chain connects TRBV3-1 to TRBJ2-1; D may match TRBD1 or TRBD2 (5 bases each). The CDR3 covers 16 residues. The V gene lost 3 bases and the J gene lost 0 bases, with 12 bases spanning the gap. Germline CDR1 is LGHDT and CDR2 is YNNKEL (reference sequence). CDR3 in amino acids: CASSHGASSSYNEQFF. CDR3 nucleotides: TGTGCCAGCAGCCATGGGGCTAGCAGCTCCTACAATGAGCAGTTCTTC.

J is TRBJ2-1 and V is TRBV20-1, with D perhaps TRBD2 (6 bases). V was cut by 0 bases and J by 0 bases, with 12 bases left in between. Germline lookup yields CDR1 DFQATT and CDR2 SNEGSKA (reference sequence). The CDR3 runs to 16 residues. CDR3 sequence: CSARDIRGSSYNEQFF. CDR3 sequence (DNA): TGCAGTGCTAGAGATATCCGGGGGTCCTCCTACAATGAGCAGTTCTTC.